This T cell receptor (beta chain) appears in the sequencing data of a study of cytomegalovirus exposure and HLA in healthy donors. Primers: 60 Vbeta forward and 13 Jbeta reverse. Sequencing was performed with immunoSEQ multiplex PCR; in TCRdb, only in-frame clones are kept and a portion is missing. Of roughly 290,000 clones listed, around 90% are singletons. V shed 0 bases and J 1 base; nucleotides not matched to a gene: 6. Germline CDR1 reads SGDLS; CDR2 reads YYNGEE. This CDR3 is built from 17 residues. Sequenced sample: PBMCs. The clonotype comes from a woman aged 18-29 years in good health and CMV-seronegative. The J gene is TRBJ2-5, the V gene TRBV9; 10 bases are shared with TRBD2. This chain's CDR3 is CASSVGIAGGPQETQYF. Here the CDR3 DNA reads TGTGCCAGCAGCGTAGGGATAGCGGGGGGTCCCCAAGAGACCCAGTACTTC.